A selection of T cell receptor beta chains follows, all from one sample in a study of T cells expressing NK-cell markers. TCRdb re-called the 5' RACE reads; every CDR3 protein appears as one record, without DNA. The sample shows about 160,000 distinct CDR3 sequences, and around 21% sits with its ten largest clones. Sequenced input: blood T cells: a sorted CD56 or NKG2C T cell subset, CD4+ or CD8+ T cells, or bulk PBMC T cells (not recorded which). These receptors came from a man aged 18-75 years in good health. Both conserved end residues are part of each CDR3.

cdr3_aa: CASSLSPADTEAFF
j_call: TRBJ1-1
v_call: TRBV7-3

cdr3_aa: CATTFRGQSNSPLHF
j_call: TRBJ1-6
v_call: TRBV24-1

cdr3_aa: CASSPTYRDTQYF
j_call: TRBJ2-3
v_call: TRBV11-3

cdr3_aa: CASKLGGFYEQYF
j_call: TRBJ2-7
v_call: TRBV6-1

cdr3_aa: CASSQLTDRGYGYTF
j_call: TRBJ1-2
v_call: TRBV3-1

cdr3_aa: CASSPQGITGELFF
j_call: TRBJ2-2
v_call: TRBV11-1

cdr3_aa: CASRPSGGVPYNEQFF
j_call: TRBJ2-1
v_call: TRBV6-4

cdr3_aa: CASSWGTSPQETQYF
j_call: TRBJ2-5
v_call: TRBV7-3

cdr3_aa: CASIRGGGNYGYTF
j_call: TRBJ1-2
v_call: TRBV2

cdr3_aa: CASSLAYSGAETQYF
j_call: TRBJ2-5
v_call: TRBV7-9

cdr3_aa: CASSLTPTGTVREETQYF
j_call: TRBJ2-5
v_call: TRBV6-5

cdr3_aa: CASSKAGSPSDTQYF
j_call: TRBJ2-3
v_call: TRBV19

cdr3_aa: CSASTESYTEAFF
j_call: TRBJ1-1
v_call: TRBV20-1

cdr3_aa: CASSNLGGFGYTF
j_call: TRBJ1-2
v_call: TRBV19

cdr3_aa: CASSRGPDQNEQFF
j_call: TRBJ2-1
v_call: TRBV12-3/TRBV12-4

cdr3_aa: CASSQEALGGGYDTGELFF
j_call: TRBJ2-2
v_call: TRBV3-1

cdr3_aa: CAISERLAESTDTQYF
j_call: TRBJ2-3
v_call: TRBV10-3

cdr3_aa: CASSSQITGPEKLFF
j_call: TRBJ1-4
v_call: TRBV7-9

cdr3_aa: CASSETGEVSPLHF
j_call: TRBJ1-6
v_call: TRBV12-3/TRBV12-4

cdr3_aa: CASSFNPGRGSNQPQHF
j_call: TRBJ1-5
v_call: TRBV12-3/TRBV12-4

cdr3_aa: CASSALAGGTGELFF
j_call: TRBJ2-2
v_call: TRBV6-1

cdr3_aa: CASSVGLAGRTNTGELFF
j_call: TRBJ2-2
v_call: TRBV6-1

cdr3_aa: CASTPLAGYTDTQYF
j_call: TRBJ2-3
v_call: TRBV2

cdr3_aa: CASSSDILSTDTQYF
j_call: TRBJ2-3
v_call: TRBV13

cdr3_aa: CASSADRPSYEQYF
j_call: TRBJ2-7
v_call: TRBV2

cdr3_aa: CASSPQNGRTGELFFF
j_call: TRBJ2-2
v_call: TRBV21-1

cdr3_aa: CSARADRRPNQPQHF
j_call: TRBJ1-5
v_call: TRBV20-1

cdr3_aa: CASSLAGDLLSRDF
j_call: TRBJ2-4
v_call: TRBV5-1

cdr3_aa: CASSIIAGSLTDTQYF
j_call: TRBJ2-3
v_call: TRBV19

cdr3_aa: CASSAGTSGGTNQETQYF
j_call: TRBJ2-5
v_call: TRBV28

cdr3_aa: CAISESILEHEQFF
j_call: TRBJ2-1
v_call: TRBV10-3

cdr3_aa: CASSLLPLSGANVLTF
j_call: TRBJ2-6
v_call: TRBV7-9

cdr3_aa: CANRQYSYNEQFF
j_call: TRBJ2-1
v_call: TRBV6-1

cdr3_aa: CSANEGFEAEAFF
j_call: TRBJ1-1
v_call: TRBV20-1

cdr3_aa: CASSQDSARVDTEAFF
j_call: TRBJ1-1
v_call: TRBV3-1

cdr3_aa: CASSRTGNIQYF
j_call: TRBJ2-4
v_call: TRBV14

cdr3_aa: CSAPLGDYSGAASTDTQYF
j_call: TRBJ2-3
v_call: TRBV20-1

cdr3_aa: CASSPLAGTAQYF
j_call: TRBJ2-7
v_call: TRBV28

cdr3_aa: CASSLAAASENGYTF
j_call: TRBJ1-2
v_call: TRBV7-9

cdr3_aa: CASSLVGIHSKNIQYF
j_call: TRBJ2-4
v_call: TRBV7-9

cdr3_aa: CASSADAGTSGVQDTQYF
j_call: TRBJ2-3
v_call: TRBV19

cdr3_aa: CSARLPGTRLNEQFF
j_call: TRBJ2-1
v_call: TRBV20-1

cdr3_aa: CASSPGTSFYEQFF
j_call: TRBJ2-1
v_call: TRBV19

cdr3_aa: CASSEGTSGGAREQYF
j_call: TRBJ2-7
v_call: TRBV9

cdr3_aa: CASSYTPPQGRTDTQYF
j_call: TRBJ2-3
v_call: TRBV6-5

cdr3_aa: CASSQVRTSTDTQYF
j_call: TRBJ2-3
v_call: TRBV3-1

cdr3_aa: CASSLARVRGRTKDTQYF
j_call: TRBJ2-3
v_call: TRBV7-6

cdr3_aa: CASSQDPRYSSGVTDTQYF
j_call: TRBJ2-3
v_call: TRBV4-2

cdr3_aa: CASSTTGGRAEAFF
j_call: TRBJ1-1
v_call: TRBV12-3/TRBV12-4

cdr3_aa: CASSEILSSYEQYF
j_call: TRBJ2-7
v_call: TRBV5-6

cdr3_aa: CASSPGRQTFFTDTQYF
j_call: TRBJ2-3
v_call: TRBV7-9

cdr3_aa: CASSIADTYEQYF
j_call: TRBJ2-7
v_call: TRBV19

cdr3_aa: CASSLSGLAGGHSSYNEQFF
j_call: TRBJ2-1
v_call: TRBV11-1

cdr3_aa: CASSPSGGYDTQYF
j_call: TRBJ2-3
v_call: TRBV5-6

cdr3_aa: CASNPWTGSGYTF
j_call: TRBJ1-2
v_call: TRBV9

cdr3_aa: CAWRRDTPNEQFF
j_call: TRBJ2-1
v_call: TRBV30

cdr3_aa: CASSKRSGYENIQYF
j_call: TRBJ2-4
v_call: TRBV9

cdr3_aa: CASSLSFLATSGGAKDEQFF
j_call: TRBJ2-1
v_call: TRBV11-2

cdr3_aa: CASSSRRLAQYF
j_call: TRBJ2-3
v_call: TRBV7-9

cdr3_aa: CATSRFKGGRYEKLFF
j_call: TRBJ1-4
v_call: TRBV15